One TCR beta chain is described in this entry. The antigen remains undetermined. Measured with immunoSEQ multiplex PCR; TCRdb has only the in-frame clones, and not every one. Here the sample spans 35,000 to 45,000 clones, 83% being singletons. This entry belongs to a study of a mutant IDH1 vaccine in newly diagnosed glioma. In the study overall: Patients got radiotherapy, temozolomide, or both beforehand, and most got both.

Time point in this sample: week 35, safety follow-up. A single vaccine dose contained 300 ug of mutant IDH1 20-mer peptide, and topical imiquimod was used with it. CDR3 length: 14 amino acids. The ends were cut back, 0 bases at V and 8 bases at J, with 8 bases in the middle. CDR1 is MRHNA, CDR2 SNTAGT, per germline. The source material was PBMCs, sampled from a glioma patient whose treatment included an IDH1 peptide vaccine. This clonotype was obtained from a woman between 45 and 60 years old with glioma. The chain joins TRBV6-4 to TRBJ1-6; D is uncertain. The CDR3 sequence is CASSDSGRDSPLHF. CDR3 nucleotides: TGTGCCAGCAGTGACTCGGGGAGGGATTCACCCCTCCACTTT.